This T cell receptor beta chain was profiled in a study of blood T cell repertoires in COVID-19 (dated by TCRdb to 2020 to 2021). For the study in its entirety: Samples covering the acute and convalescent phases of COVID-19 were provided by collaborators in the United States, Italy and Spain. The repertoires were made available in a free public database intended to serve as a resource for research on the immune response to SARS-CoV-2. Nearly every sample came with metadata listing a de-identified subject ID, COVID-19 status, age in years and sex. Where available, HLA class I and class II types were obtained from metadata supplied by the sample provider rather than from assay-based typing. The material from the prospective study consisted of cDNA or gDNA derived from T cells, B-cell-depleted T cells, or PBMCs. Deeply sampled blood TCRbeta repertoires from subjects exposed to, actively infected with, or recovered from COVID-19 were included in the dataset. Samples were obtained from the ongoing ImmuneRACE study (first 160 participants) and from about 1,300 subjects provided by 6 global collaborators. The research as a whole found: Clinical and demographic metadata were provided uncurated, with the amount varying by source and participant.

The collaborating institutions used their own protocols to collect whole blood in K2EDTA tubes. For TCRbeta analysis, collaborators shipped samples in one of three forms: frozen whole blood, isolated PBMCs, or DNA extracted from either of those sample types. A remark on this clone: Its binding antigen is unknown. Within one base of it there is no much larger clone, and no base qualities were kept.

The CDR3 sequence holds 13 residues, the cysteine and phenylalanine included. The DNA shown is the 39-base CDR3, in frame from base 1. CDR1 and CDR2, per the germline V gene, are SQVTM and ANQGSEA. Relative to germline, V is 2 bases shorter and J is 2 bases shorter, with 10 bases between their ends. TCRbeta CDR3 regions were amplified from genomic DNA by means of the immunoSEQ Assay, a bias-controlled multiplex PCR. Per the original workflow: The number of nucleated cells in each sample was estimated by amplification of reference gene primers within the assay. Sequence reads were collapsed and filtered to measure the absolute abundance of every unique TCRbeta CDR3 rearrangement. For each sample, productive Simpson clonality was calculated as the square root of Simpson's diversity index across productive rearrangements. The table comes from immuneACCESS by way of TCRdb, which keeps in-frame sequences with V and J called. Part of the clones is missing from these tables; in studies checked, under half for an unresolved V gene and the rest for unknown reasons. V, J and clone size reflect that table, while D and trimming were determined from the DNA. Recorded for this sample are about 42,000 clones; 75% to 85% of them occurred a single time. The ten top clones hold roughly a quarter of the sample.

This sequence uses TRBV29-1 and TRBJ2-7; TRBD2 could be the D gene, as 5 bases match. This sequence originates from a man at least 80 years old with acute or convalescent COVID-19. Material: peripheral blood. The DNA reads TGCAGCGTTGAACATACGGGAACCTACGAGCAGTACTTC. This is translated as CSVEHTGTYEQYF.